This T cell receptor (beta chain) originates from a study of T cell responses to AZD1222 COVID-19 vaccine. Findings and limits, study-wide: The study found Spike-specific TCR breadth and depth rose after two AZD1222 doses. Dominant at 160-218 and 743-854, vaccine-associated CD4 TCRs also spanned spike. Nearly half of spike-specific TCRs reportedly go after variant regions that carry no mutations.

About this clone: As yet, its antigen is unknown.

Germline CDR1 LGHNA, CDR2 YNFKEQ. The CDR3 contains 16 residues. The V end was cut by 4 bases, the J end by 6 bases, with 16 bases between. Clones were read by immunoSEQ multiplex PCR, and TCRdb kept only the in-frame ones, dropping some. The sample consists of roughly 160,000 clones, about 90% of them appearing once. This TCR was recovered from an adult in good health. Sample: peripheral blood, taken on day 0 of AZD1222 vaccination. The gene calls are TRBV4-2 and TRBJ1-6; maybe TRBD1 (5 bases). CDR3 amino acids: CASSLQTDGANSPLHF. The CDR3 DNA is TGTGCCAGCAGCCTCCAGACAGATGGGGCTAATTCACCCCTCCACTTT.